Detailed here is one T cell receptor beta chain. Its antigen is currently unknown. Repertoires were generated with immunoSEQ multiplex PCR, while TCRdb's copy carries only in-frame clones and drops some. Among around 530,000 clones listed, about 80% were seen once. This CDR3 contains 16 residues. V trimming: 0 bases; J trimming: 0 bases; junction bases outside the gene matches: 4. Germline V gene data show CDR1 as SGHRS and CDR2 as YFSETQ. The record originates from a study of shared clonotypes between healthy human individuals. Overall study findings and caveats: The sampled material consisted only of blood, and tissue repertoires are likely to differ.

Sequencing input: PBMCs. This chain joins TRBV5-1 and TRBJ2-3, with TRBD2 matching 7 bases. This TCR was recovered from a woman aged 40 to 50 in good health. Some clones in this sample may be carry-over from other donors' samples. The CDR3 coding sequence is TGCGCCAGCAGCTTGGTTGGTAGCGGGAGCACAGATACGCAGTATTTT. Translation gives CASSLVGSGSTDTQYF.